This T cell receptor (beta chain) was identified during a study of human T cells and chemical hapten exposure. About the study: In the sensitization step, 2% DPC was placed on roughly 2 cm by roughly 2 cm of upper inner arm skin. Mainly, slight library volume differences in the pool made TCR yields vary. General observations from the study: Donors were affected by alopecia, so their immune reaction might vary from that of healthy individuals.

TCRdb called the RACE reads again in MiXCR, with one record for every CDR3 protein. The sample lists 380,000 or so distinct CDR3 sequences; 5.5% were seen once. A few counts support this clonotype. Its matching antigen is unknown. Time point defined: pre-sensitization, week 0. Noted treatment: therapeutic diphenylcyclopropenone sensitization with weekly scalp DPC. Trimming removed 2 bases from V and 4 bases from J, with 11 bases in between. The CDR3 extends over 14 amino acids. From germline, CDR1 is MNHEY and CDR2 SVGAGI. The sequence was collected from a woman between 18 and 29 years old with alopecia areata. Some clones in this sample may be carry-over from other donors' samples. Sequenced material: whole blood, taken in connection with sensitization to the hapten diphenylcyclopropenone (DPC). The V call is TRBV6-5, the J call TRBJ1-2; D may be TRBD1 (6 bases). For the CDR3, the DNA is TGTGCCAGCAGTTACAAGACAGGTCCCTATGGCTACACCTTC. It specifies CASSYKTGPYGYTF.